One and the same sample provided the 21 T cell receptor beta chains below, sequenced in a study of a mutant IDH1 vaccine in newly diagnosed glioma. These receptors' antigens are unknown. Stated time point: week 23, last vaccination. Each vaccine dose was 300 ug of mutant IDH1 20-mer peptide, with topical imiquimod. TCRdb's copy holds only in-frame clones and misses some; the assay was immunoSEQ multiplex PCR. The sample holds tens of thousands of clones, roughly 76% seen once. Here the sequenced sample was PBMCs, taken from a glioma patient whose treatment included an IDH1 peptide vaccine. All receptors derive from a middle-aged man with glioma.

The rearrangement uses TRBV7-2 and TRBJ1-4; TRBD1 might be the D (6 bases). V was clipped by 2 bases and J by 3 bases, with 7 bases between them. This CDR3 is built from 14 residues. CDR1 and CDR2 (germline): SGHTA, FQGNSA. CDR3 DNA sequence: TGTGCCAGCAGCTTACAGGGGTCTAATGAAAAACTGTTTTTT. Residues: CASSLQGSNEKLFF.

The rearrangement joins TRBV19 to TRBJ2-7; the match to TRBD1 covers 7 bases. Germline V CDR1 and CDR2: LNHDA, SQIVND (reference sequence). The junction had 6 bases not matched to a gene; V was cut back by 4 bases and J by 3 bases. The CDR3 extends over 14 amino acids. This chain's CDR3 is CASSNRDRFYEQYF. CDR3 bases: TGTGCCAGTAGTAACCGGGACAGATTCTACGAGCAGTACTTC.

This clone has just a few counts. V usage is TRBV4-3 and J usage is TRBJ2-1, with 10 bases that match TRBD2. The germline V gene has CDR1 LGHNA and CDR2 YSLEER. V gave up 0 bases and J gave up 9 bases; unmatched junction bases: 5. CDR3 length: 15 residues. The CDR3: CASSQEGAGGLEQFF. The CDR3 coding sequence is TGCGCCAGCAGCCAAGAAGGAGCGGGGGGGCTTGAGCAGTTCTTC.

V gene TRBV4-2 combines with J gene TRBJ2-1, with D perhaps matching TRBD2 (6 bases). The V end lost 0 bases, the J end lost 10 bases, and 13 bases lay between the germline ends. Germline loops: CDR1 LGHNA, CDR2 YNFKEQ. The CDR3 contains 14 residues. This CDR3 is CASSQEFVAGEQFF. CDR3 DNA sequence: TGTGCCAGCAGCCAAGAGTTTGTCGCGGGGGAGCAGTTCTTC.

This rearrangement joins TRBV6-5 to TRBJ1-1; 11 nucleotides agree with TRBD1. The CDR3 sequence is 14 residues long. Germline loops: CDR1 MNHEY, CDR2 SVGAGI. V dropped 5 bases and J dropped 4; count of bases not matched to a gene: 3. The CDR3 sequence is CASSLGQGGTEAFF. CDR3 in DNA: TGTGCCAGCAGTCTGGGACAGGGGGGCACTGAAGCTTTCTTT.

The DNA for the CDR3 is TGTGCCAGCAGCCTTGGGGGGCTCGGGCGTAATCAGCCCCAGCATTTT. This codes for CASSLGGLGRNQPQHF. J is TRBJ1-5 and V is TRBV14; D might be TRBD1 (6 bases). Germline V gives CDR1 SGHDN, CDR2 FVKESK. There are 16 residues in the CDR3. V shed 4 bases and J shed 4 bases, with 17 bases lying between them.

The chain recombines TRBV15 with TRBJ2-2, with 9 positions matching TRBD2. CDR3 length: 14 residues. CDR1 and CDR2 (germline): LNHNV, YYDKDF (reference sequence). V shed 9 bases and J 5 bases; nucleotides not matched to a gene: 7. CDR3 loop: CATSASGTTGELFF. The CDR3 bases are TGTGCCACATCGGCTAGCGGGACGACCGGGGAGCTGTTTTTT.

The table lists this clone with a count of one. The chain combines TRBV12-5 with TRBJ2-3, with a weak D call TRBD1 (5 bases). V was pared by 6 bases and J by 3 bases, with 10 bases between. The CDR3 sequence is 13 residues long. Per germline, CDR1 LGHNT and CDR2 FRNRAP. The DNA for the CDR3 is TGTGCTAGTGGCCTTAGGGGTACAGATACGCAGTATTTT. This encodes CASGLRGTDTQYF.

The rearrangement joins TRBV7-2 to TRBJ2-1, with unresolved D. The CDR3 loop spans 18 amino acids. V was shortened by 5 bases and J by 0 bases, with 20 bases between the two germline ends. Germline CDR1 and CDR2: SGHTA and FQGNSA. The CDR3 DNA reads TGTGCCAGCAGCACGTCCTCCTGGCTGATCCGCTCCTACAATGAGCAGTTCTTC. Translated: CASSTSSWLIRSYNEQFF.

This clone is a singleton in its sample. This chain joins TRBV2 and TRBJ2-7, with 8 bases aligning to TRBD2. This CDR3 is built from 15 residues. V was pared by 7 bases and J by 7 bases, with 15 bases of the junction left unmatched. CDR1 and CDR2 from the germline V gene are SNHLY and FYNNEI. The CDR3 DNA is TGTGCCAGCACTGGGGCCCGGGGGGGCTTAGGTGAGCAGTACTTC. This gives the protein CASTGARGGLGEQYF.

The rearrangement uses TRBV5-6 and TRBJ2-1, with D tentatively TRBD2 (6 bases). The length of the CDR3 is 13 residues. The V end lost 6 bases, the J end lost 7 bases, and 14 bases lay between the germline ends. Germline V gives CDR1 SGHDT, CDR2 YYEEEE. This CDR3 is CASNPGLSNEQFF. CDR3 DNA sequence: TGTGCCAGCAACCCGGGACTTTCTAATGAGCAGTTCTTC. Variable domain in full (rest from reference TRBV5-6 and TRBJ2-1): DAGVTQSPTHLIKTRGQQVTLRCSPKSGHDTVSWYQQALGQGPQFIFQYYEEEERQRGNFPDRFSGHQFPNYSSELNVNALLLGDSALYLCASNPGLSNEQFFGPGTRLTVL.

The rearrangement links TRBV10-3 to TRBJ2-1, with D unclear. Per the germline V gene, CDR1 is ENHRY and CDR2 is SYGVKD. This CDR3 is built from 15 residues. Deletions cut 2 bases from V and 5 bases from J, with 13 bases between. The CDR3 loop reads CAISEPLVSHNEQFF. In nucleotides, the CDR3 is TGTGCCATCAGTGAGCCCCTTGTGAGCCACAATGAGCAGTTCTTC.

The V gene is TRBV15, the J gene TRBJ2-3; TRBD1 might be the D (6 bases). This CDR3 is built from 14 residues. Per the germline V gene, CDR1 is LNHNV and CDR2 is YYDKDF (reference sequence). V was cut by 8 bases and J by 2 bases, with 14 bases left in between. CDR3 bases: TGTGCCACCGGCCTGGACAGAAACACAGATACGCAGTATTTT. It specifies CATGLDRNTDTQYF.

This chain connects TRBV4-3 to TRBJ1-3, with D perhaps matching TRBD1 (5 bases). Germline CDR1 and CDR2: LGHNA and YSLEER. CDR3 length: 15 residues. The V and J ends lost 0 bases and 0 bases respectively, with 6 bases between them. The CDR3 nucleotides read TGCGCCAGCAGCCAAGACGGGGGCTCTGGAAACACCATATATTTT. Amino acid sequence: CASSQDGGSGNTIYF.

V usage is TRBV7-6 and J usage is TRBJ2-5, with TRBD1 as a possible D gene (5 bases). Trimming shortened V by 5 bases and J by 3 bases, and 16 bases separated the two germline ends. There are 15 residues in the CDR3. Germline values: CDR1 SGHVS, CDR2 FNYEAQ. The CDR3 sequence is CASSPLVGAEETQYF. The CDR3 DNA reads as TGTGCCAGCAGCCCTCTTGTAGGGGCCGAAGAGACCCAGTACTTC.

The rearrangement links TRBV11-2 to TRBJ1-6; D remains unclear. CDR3 size: 13 residues. The germline V gene encodes CDR1 SGHAT and CDR2 FQNNGV. Trimming stripped 4 bases from V and 7 bases from J, with 8 bases between. CDR3: CASSSKLNSPLHF. Here the CDR3 DNA reads TGTGCCAGCAGCTCGAAGTTGAATTCACCCCTCCACTTT. The variable domain in full, completed from reference TRBV11-2 and TRBJ1-6, reads EAGVAQSPRYKIIEKRQSVAFWCNPISGHATLYWYQQILGQGPKLLIQFQNNGVVDDSQLPKDRFSAERLKGVDSTLKIQPAKLEDSAVYLCASSSKLNSPLHFGNGTRLTVT.

The gene calls are TRBV5-4 and TRBJ1-3; no clear D gene. Germline-derived CDR1 and CDR2 are SGHNT and YYREEE (reference sequence). V was pared by 0 bases and J by 0 bases, with 7 bases between. The CDR3 is made up of 15 amino acids. The CDR3 spells CASSLGGTSGNTIYF. The CDR3 DNA reads TGTGCCAGCAGCTTGGGCGGAACCTCTGGAAACACCATATATTTT.

CDR3 nucleotide sequence: TGTGCCAGCAGCCTGGACCCCCAGGCCTATGGCTACACCTTC. Its translation: CASSLDPQAYGYTF. The rearrangement joins TRBV5-4 to TRBJ1-2; D ambiguous. The V gene's germline CDR1 is SGHNT and CDR2 YYREEE (reference sequence). V was cut by 4 bases and J by 4 bases, with 14 bases left in between. This CDR3 is 14 amino acids long.

The rearrangement uses TRBV28 and TRBJ1-1, with a possible D match to TRBD1 (6 bases). This CDR3 spans 14 amino acids. CDR1 and CDR2 (germline): MDHEN, SYDVKM. The germline V and J ends were trimmed by 7 bases and 1 base, with 13 bases remaining between them. The DNA of the CDR3 is TGTGCCAGCAACATATTGACAGGGAACACTGAAGCTTTCTTT. Translating gives CASNILTGNTEAFF. Full variable domain (missing parts from reference TRBV28 and TRBJ1-1): DVKVTQSSRYLVKRTGEKVFLECVQDMDHENMFWYRQDPGLGLRLIYFSYDVKMKEKGDIPEGYSVSREKKERFSLILESASTNQTSMYLCASNILTGNTEAFFGQGTRLTVV.

The chain has TRBV5-4 and TRBJ1-5, with D unresolved. Trimming removed 4 bases at V and 0 bases at J, with 8 bases between. The V gene's germline CDR1 is SGHNT and CDR2 YYREEE (reference sequence). The length of the CDR3 is 14 residues. CDR3 in DNA: TGTGCCAGCAGCCCCCGGGATAGCAATCAGCCCCAGCATTTT. It translates to CASSPRDSNQPQHF.

The chain joins TRBV19 to TRBJ1-2, with D perhaps TRBD1 (6 bases). This CDR3 has 12 residues. Germline lookup yields CDR1 LNHDA and CDR2 SQIVND (reference sequence). V gave up 7 bases and J gave up 8 bases, with 14 bases separating them. The CDR3 DNA reads TGTGCCAGTACTGAGCAGGGGTACGGCTACACCTTC. It codes for CASTEQGYGYTF.